This paragraph reports one T cell receptor (beta chain). Its antigen target is currently unknown. Per-nucleotide qualities are absent, and no much larger clonotype sits a single base away. This entry belongs to a study of T cell changes during pregnancy in multiple sclerosis (dated 2019 in TCRdb). The study in broad terms: In women with multiple sclerosis, the researchers looked at how the T cell repertoire shifted as pregnancy progressed.

Taken from the germline V gene (reference sequence), the CDR1 and CDR2 loops are GTSNPN and SVGIG. Compared with germline, V lacks 3 bases and J lacks 1 base; bases without a gene match: 3. The cysteine opens and the phenylalanine closes a CDR3 of 15 amino acids. Only CDR3 DNA is held: 45 bases, read in frame from base 1. Libraries were constructed by the immunoSEQ multiplex PCR assay. The table comes from immuneACCESS by way of TCRdb, which keeps in-frame sequences with V and J called. Part of the clones is missing from these tables; in studies checked, under half for an unresolved V gene and the rest for unknown reasons. The sample data list under 45,000 clones, and almost 95% of these were observed just once. Of the sample, 0.35% falls within the top ten clones.

Source: CD4+ T cells from peripheral blood mononuclear cells, taken after pregnancy. This chain is built from TRBV30 and TRBJ2-6, with 7 central nucleotides matching TRBD1. The source of this sequence is a female donor with multiple sclerosis, enrolled in a pregnancy study. The nucleotide sequence reads as follows: TGTGCCTGGAGCACGGGACAGTCTGGGGCCAACGTCCTGACTTTC. Protein translation: CAWSTGQSGANVLTF.